This is a list of T cell receptor beta chains from one sample in a study of T cells in Graves' hyperthyroidism and ophthalmopathy. One entry per CDR3 protein, called by TCRdb with MiXCR from the multiplex PCR reads. This sample carries more than 600,000 distinct CDR3 sequences, approximately 16% of them seen once, and the ten largest clones take 8.4%. The material sequenced was blood. All receptors come from a man aged 18 to 30 with Graves' hyperthyroidism. The CDR3 runs from the conserved cysteine through the conserved F or W. Each record gives: clone size, D gene, V gene, J gene, CDR3 protein, CDR3 DNA. A D gene is named only where the DNA matches it firmly. Size tells how often a clone was seen (once, few, many) or the class of an expanded clone, and some rows leave it out.

few	TRBD1	TRBV7-6	TRBJ2-7	CASSLEGTGHDEQYF	TGTGCCAGCAGCTTAGAGGGGACAGGGCATGACGAGCAGTACTTC
many	.	TRBV20-1	TRBJ2-3	CSARVPGIGGDTQYF	TGCAGTGCTAGAGTCCCCGGGATAGGAGGGGATACGCAGTATTTT
few	.	TRBV7-2	TRBJ1-4	CASSPREANEKLFF	TGTGCCAGCAGCCCCCGAGAGGCTAATGAAAAACTGTTTTTT
.	.	TRBV30	TRBJ1-2	CAWSRDENYGYTF	TGTGCTTGGAGTCGGGACGAAAACTATGGCTACACCTTC
few	TRBD2	TRBV20-1	TRBJ2-3	CSARRLAGDGTDTQYF	TGCAGTGCTAGACGTCTAGCGGGGGACGGCACAGATACGCAGTATTTT
.	TRBD1	TRBV12-3/TRBV12-4	TRBJ2-1	CASSFFRGPKPEQFF	TGTGCCAGCAGTTTTTTCAGGGGGCCCAAACCAGAGCAGTTCTTC
few	.	TRBV20-1	TRBJ1-1	CSASNSGNTEAFF	TGCAGTGCTAGTAACAGTGGGAACACTGAAGCTTTCTTT
few	TRBD2	TRBV20-1	TRBJ2-7	CSAPRLAGGYEQYF	TGCAGTGCCCCCCGACTAGCGGGTGGCTACGAGCAGTACTTC
few	.	TRBV20-1	TRBJ2-5	CSAPPPGQGTKYF	TGCAGTGCTCCACCCCCGGGGCAGGGGACAAAGTACTTC
few	TRBD2	TRBV29-1	TRBJ2-7	CSVQTSGSSYEQYF	TGCAGCGTTCAGACTAGCGGTAGCTCCTACGAGCAGTACTTC
few	TRBD1	TRBV11-3	TRBJ2-1	CASSLAGGRPLTSYNEQFF	TGTGCCAGCAGCTTAGCAGGGGGCAGACCCCTCACCTCCTACAATGAGCAGTTCTTC
few	.	TRBV19	TRBJ2-2	CASNQGADWGENTGELFF	TGTGCCAGTAACCAAGGGGCCGACTGGGGGGAGAACACCGGGGAGCTGTTTTTT
.	.	TRBV6-9	TRBJ2-7	CASSYHDRSSYERYF	TGTGCCAGCAGTTACCACGACAGGAGCTCCTACGAGCGGTACTTC
.	TRBD2	TRBV7-2	TRBJ2-7	CASSLVGAGGGEQYF	TGTGCCAGCAGCTTAGTGGGAGCGGGAGGTGGCGAGCAGTACTTC
few	.	TRBV6-2/TRBV6-3	TRBJ2-7	CASSYRGTSDEQYF	TGTGCCAGCAGTTACCGTGGGACATCGGACGAGCAGTACTTC